This T cell receptor (beta chain) was recorded in a study of T cells in Graves' hyperthyroidism and ophthalmopathy. Study information: Before treatment of any kind, peripheral blood was taken at initial diagnosis.

The CDR3 regions of TCR beta were amplified from RNA transcripts. HTBI primers drove first-round RT-PCR of the TCR CDR3. Using its own MiXCR run on the multiplex PCR reads, TCRdb lists one record per CDR3 protein. The sample gives some 720,000 distinct CDR3 sequences, 15% to 20% of which show up once; approximately 8.4% is in the top ten. Germline V lookup: CDR1 KGHSH, CDR2 LQKENI. The ends lost 8 bases at V and 2 bases at J; junction bases unmatched: 8. This CDR3 comprises 14 residues. The sequenced sample consisted of blood. This clonotype was obtained from a young man with Graves' hyperthyroidism. The J gene is TRBJ2-5, the V gene TRBV18, with 7 bases that match TRBD1. CDR3 DNA: TGTGCCAGCGCAGATGGACAGGCGCAAGAGACCCAGTACTTC. It codes for CASADGQAQETQYF.